The 26 T cell receptor beta chains presented below share a single source sample, sequenced in a study of molecular identifiers for immune sequencing clone quantification. TCRdb called the PCR reads again in MiXCR, with one record for every CDR3 protein. Of about 640,000 distinct CDR3 sequences listed, 20% are singletons. Sequencing used naive CD8+ T cells from blood, with Jurkat cell RNA spiked in. The subset denotes: FACS-sorted CD8+CD4-CCR7+CD45RA+ naive T cells. Receptors were obtained from a human donor in good health. Some libraries in this study had Jurkat cell RNA spiked in.

This clonotype was seen at least ten times. V is TRBV10-1 and J is TRBJ2-2; D unresolved. CDR1 is WNHNN and CDR2 is SYGVQD in the germline V gene (reference sequence). V shed 7 bases and J shed 3 bases, with 9 bases lying between them. This CDR3 has 13 residues. DNA for the CDR3: TGCGCCAGCATTTTACTTCACACCGGGGAGCTGTTTTTT. It is translated as CASILLHTGELFF.

On this clonotype: Being one base from a much bigger clone, this may be a read error. The rearrangement uses TRBV4-1 and TRBJ2-1, with 9 bases that match TRBD2. Per germline, CDR1 MGHRA and CDR2 YSYEKL. The CDR3 sequence is 15 residues long. With 1 base clipped from V and 5 bases from J, the junction kept 3 bases outside the gene matches. This CDR3 is CASSQAAGGNNEQFF. Here the CDR3 DNA reads TGCGCCAGCAGCCAAGCAGCGGGGGGAAACAATGAGCAGTTCTTC.

This clonotype was recorded a few times. The V and J genes are TRBV7-9 and TRBJ2-5, with 9 nucleotides matching TRBD1. The CDR3 contains 17 residues. Trimming at V came to 2 bases and at J to 1 base, leaving 8 bases not matched to a gene. Germline V gene lookup returns CDR1 SEHNR and CDR2 FQNEAQ (reference sequence). CDR3 residues: CASSLFGTGMFQETQYF. The CDR3 DNA sequence: TGTGCCAGCAGCTTATTTGGGACAGGGATGTTCCAAGAGACCCAGTACTTC. The complete variable domain, with remaining parts taken from reference TRBV7-9 and TRBJ2-5, reads DTGVSQNPRHKITKRGQNVTFRCDPISEHNRLYWYRQTLGQGPEFLTYFQNEAQLEKSRLLSDRFSAERPKGSFSTLEIQRTEQGDSAMYLCASSLFGTGMFQETQYFGPGTRLLVL.

This clonotype was seen many times. This chain connects TRBV24-1 to TRBJ2-3; a possible D gene is TRBD1 (5 bases). The CDR3 contains 15 residues. V gave up 5 bases and J gave up 0 bases, with 11 bases separating them. Per germline, CDR1 KGHDR and CDR2 SFDVKD. The CDR3 sequence is CATSATTASTDTQYF. The CDR3, as DNA: TGTGCCACCAGTGCAACGACAGCTAGCACAGATACGCAGTATTTT.

This clonotype occurred many times. V gene TRBV7-9 combines with J gene TRBJ1-4; 7 nucleotides line up with TRBD1. CDR1 and CDR2 (germline): SEHNR, FQNEAQ (reference sequence). This CDR3 is 17 amino acids long. After removal of 1 base from V and 0 bases from J, the junction contained 5 bases not matched to a gene. Here the CDR3 DNA reads TGTGCCAGCAGCTTAGGACGGGACAGCTCAACTAATGAAAAACTGTTTTTT. Translating it yields CASSLGRDSSTNEKLFF.

Comments on this clonotype: This may be a read error: a much more frequent sequence differs by one nucleotide. The V gene is TRBV4-3, the J gene TRBJ2-5, with 7 positions matching TRBD1. This CDR3 is 15 amino acids long. Germline lookup yields CDR1 LGHNA and CDR2 YSLEER. The CDR3 protein is CASSQDRGGREAQYF. In nucleotides, the CDR3 is TGCGCCAGCAGCCAAGATAGAGGGGGCAGAGAGGCCCAGTACTTC.

This clonotype occurred once. A much larger clone differs by one base, so this may be a read error. The CDR3 loop is CSVAGRGARNEQYF. The CDR3 DNA reads as TGCAGCGTTGCCGGACGGGGGGCTCGTAACGAGCAGTACTTC. The rearrangement links TRBV29-1 to TRBJ2-7, with D maybe TRBD2 (7 bases). This CDR3 comprises 14 residues. Trimming took off 4 bases at V and 5 bases at J, with 18 bases between the two ends. Germline-derived CDR1 and CDR2 are SQVTM and ANQGSEA.

In the case of this clonotype: A much larger clone lies a single base off, so this may be a read error. The chain joins TRBV6-2 or TRBV6-3 to TRBJ2-7, with TRBD1 as a possible D gene (6 bases). Per germline, CDR1 MNHEY and CDR2 SVGEGT. This CDR3 has 15 residues. The CDR3 loop is CASRYSIGGTYEQYF. The CDR3 coding sequence is TGTGCCAGCCGTTACTCGATAGGGGGAACCTACGAGCAGTACTTC.

This clonotype was found a few times. The chain employs TRBV7-9 and TRBJ2-7; 15 bases align to TRBD2. Looked up from germline, CDR1 is SEHNR and CDR2 is FQNEAQ (reference sequence). Trimming cost V 1 base and J 6 bases; bases outside gene matches: 4. The CDR3 spans 16 residues. CDR3 coding DNA: TGTGCCAGCAGCTTAGAAGGACTAGCGGGGGGGCCCGAGCAGTACTTC. It specifies CASSLEGLAGGPEQYF.

Concerning this clonotype: This sequence may be a read error, since a much larger clone differs from it by one base. The chain combines TRBV30 with TRBJ2-7, with D perhaps matching TRBD2 (6 bases). Trimming removed 5 bases from V and 4 bases from J, with 15 bases in between. Per the germline V gene, CDR1 is GTSNPN and CDR2 is SVGIG (reference sequence). The CDR3 loop spans 13 amino acids. CDR3 in DNA: TGTGCCTGGTGGCACGGGGGTGGGTACGAGCAGTACTTC. This gives the protein CAWWHGGGYEQYF.

In the case of this clonotype: A much larger clone lies a single base off, so this may be a read error. V is TRBV5-1 and J is TRBJ2-7; D is possibly TRBD1 (6 bases). The CDR3 length is 14 residues. The germline gives CDR1 SGHRS, CDR2 YFSETQ. In DNA, the CDR3 is TGCGCCTGCAGCCCATGGACAGATTCCTACGAGCAGTACTTC. It translates to CACSPWTDSYEQYF.

Many counts were recorded for this clonotype. J is TRBJ1-1 and V is TRBV6-5; D is uncertain. This CDR3 is 13 amino acids long. CDR1 is MNHEY, CDR2 SVGAGI, per germline. The germline V and J ends were trimmed by 7 bases and 1 base, with 10 bases remaining between them. The CDR3 sequence is CASTITANTEAFF. The CDR3 DNA is TGTGCCAGCACCATTACAGCGAACACTGAAGCTTTCTTT.

This clonotype showed up just a few times. The CDR3 region has the DNA TGTGCCAGCAGCCTTAGGACAGGGTTGGGCACCGGGGAGCTGTTTTTT. Protein product: CASSLRTGLGTGELFF. V is TRBV7-6 and J is TRBJ2-2; 8 positions match TRBD1. The germline V gene encodes CDR1 SGHVS and CDR2 FNYEAQ. The CDR3 consists of 16 residues. J gave up 4 bases and V 5 bases, and 9 bases lay outside the gene matches.

Many counts were recorded for this clonotype. The chain links TRBV20-1 to TRBJ2-7, with D perhaps TRBD1 or TRBD2 (6 bases each). Germline V CDR1 and CDR2: DFQATT, SNEGSKA (reference sequence). The CDR3 spans 14 residues. The V and J ends lost 2 bases and 1 base respectively, with 12 bases between them. CDR3 sequence reads: CSARPTGLSYEQYF. In DNA form, the CDR3 reads TGCAGTGCTAGACCGACAGGACTATCCTACGAGCAGTACTTC.

Remarks on this clonotype: A read error is possible here, since a much larger clone lies one base away. This rearrangement joins TRBV7-9 to TRBJ2-7, with D tentatively TRBD2 (6 bases). CDR1 is SEHNR, CDR2 FQNEAQ, per germline (reference sequence). CDR3 length equals 13 residues. The CDR3 DNA follows: TGTGCCGGCAGTCCGGGAGAGACCTACGAGCAGTACTTC. It specifies CAGSPGETYEQYF.

This clonotype was observed many times. V is TRBV4-3 and J is TRBJ1-2; D remains unclear. Trimming took 0 bases from V and 2 from J, leaving 10 bases between them. Germline CDR1 and CDR2: LGHNA and YSLEER. The CDR3 is 15 amino acids. The DNA for the CDR3 is TGCGCCAGCAGCCAAGATGCCGTACCAAACTATGGCTACACCTTC. Translation gives CASSQDAVPNYGYTF.

At least ten counts were recorded for this clonotype. V is TRBV28 and J is TRBJ1-1; D is uncertain. From germline, CDR1 is MDHEN and CDR2 SYDVKM. V was shortened by 5 bases and J by 5 bases, with 9 bases between the two germline ends. This CDR3 region has 12 residues. The CDR3 nucleotides read TGTGCCAGCAGTCTTACATGGACTGAAGCTTTCTTT. Translation: CASSLTWTEAFF.

This clonotype was found a few times. A much larger clone is a single base away; this may be a read error. The chain couples TRBV13 to TRBJ2-3; 7 bases agree with TRBD1. Germline CDR1 and CDR2: PRHDT and FYEKMQ (reference sequence). CDR3 length: 14 amino acids. With V trimmed by 3 bases and J by 2 bases, 2 bases remained unmatched. CDR3 nucleotide sequence: TGTGCCAGCAGCTTGGGACAGATCACAGATACGCAGTATTTT. This translates into CASSLGQITDTQYF.

This clonotype was observed at least ten times. CDR3 in DNA: TGTGCCACCAGTGAGGGACCGGGACACATCGGGGTGGTGACCCAGTACTTC. Translating gives CATSEGPGHIGVVTQYF. The rearrangement links TRBV24-1 to TRBJ2-5, with TRBD1 as a possible D gene (6 bases). Germline V gives CDR1 KGHDR, CDR2 SFDVKD. The V and J ends lost 4 bases and 7 bases respectively, with 24 bases between them. The CDR3 has 17 residues.

This clonotype was seen repeatedly, ten times or more. The chain recombines TRBV5-4 with TRBJ2-1, with 8 bases lining up with TRBD1. CDR1 is SGHNT and CDR2 is YYREEE in the germline V gene (reference sequence). This CDR3 region has 16 residues. With V trimmed by 0 bases and J by 9 bases, 11 bases remained unmatched. In nucleotides, the CDR3 is TGTGCCAGCAGCTTGGGGTCGAGGACAGGGTATGGTGAGCAGTTCTTC. As protein: CASSLGSRTGYGEQFF.

Ten or more counts support this clonotype. V usage is TRBV7-9 and J usage is TRBJ2-1; D call uncertain. The CDR3 length is 17 residues. Germline V CDR1 and CDR2: SEHNR, FQNEAQ (reference sequence). Trimming removed 4 bases from V and 0 bases from J, with 16 bases in between. CDR3 in amino acids: CASSSTRAMSSYNEQFF. In DNA, the CDR3 is TGTGCCAGCAGCTCGACCCGGGCTATGAGCTCCTACAATGAGCAGTTCTTC.

This clonotype was seen repeatedly, ten times or more. The chain couples TRBV7-6 to TRBJ2-5, with D possibly TRBD2 on 6 matching bases. The V gene lost 2 bases and the J gene lost 5 bases, with 12 bases spanning the gap. CDR1 SGHVS and CDR2 FNYEAQ come from the germline V gene. CDR3 length: 14 amino acids. The CDR3 nucleotides read TGTGCCAGCAGCTTATACGGGGGTACCGAGACCCAGTACTTC. Its translation is CASSLYGGTETQYF.

The chain combines TRBV9 with TRBJ2-3; D is ambiguous. V gave up 0 bases and J gave up 2 bases, with 25 bases separating them. The germline V gene has CDR1 SGDLS and CDR2 YYNGEE. The CDR3 length is 20 residues. CDR3 nucleotide sequence: TGTGCCAGCAGCGTAGCCGGTTCTCCGACAAACATATTACTCACAGATACGCAGTATTTT. Translated: CASSVAGSPTNILLTDTQYF. The full variable domain, rest sourced from reference TRBV9 and TRBJ2-3, is DSGVTQTPKHLITATGQRVTLRCSPRSGDLSVYWYQQSLDQGLQFLIQYYNGEERAKGNILERFSAQQFPDLHSELNLSSLELGDSALYFCASSVAGSPTNILLTDTQYFGPGTRLTVL.

This clonotype was picked up many times. This chain links TRBV6-5 with TRBJ2-3, with 8 bases lining up with TRBD2. After removal of 2 bases from V and 6 bases from J, the junction contained 4 bases not matched to a gene. The CDR3 runs 14 residues. Germline V gives CDR1 MNHEY, CDR2 SVGAGI. This CDR3 is CASSYGLASDTQYF. For the CDR3, the DNA is TGTGCCAGCAGTTACGGACTAGCTTCCGATACGCAGTATTTT.

At least ten counts were recorded for this clonotype. The gene calls are TRBV27 and TRBJ1-4; TRBD1 is a possible D gene (5 bases). Trimming took 5 bases from V and 6 from J, leaving 13 bases between them. The CDR3 extends over 14 amino acids. The germline CDR1 and CDR2 sequences are MNHEY and SMNVEV (reference sequence). In DNA form, the CDR3 reads TGTGCCAGCAGTCGGGGGTCGCTGGATGAAAAACTGTTTTTT. Protein product: CASSRGSLDEKLFF.

There are many counts of this clonotype. The CDR3 loop reads CASSGTSGSWNEQFF. The DNA for the CDR3 is TGTGCCAGCAGTGGGACTAGCGGGAGTTGGAATGAGCAGTTCTTC. V and J are TRBV25-1 and TRBJ2-1; 13 bases are shared with TRBD2. CDR1 and CDR2 from the germline V gene are MGHDK and SYGVNS. The CDR3 runs to 15 residues. Trimming cost V 4 bases and J 7 bases; bases outside gene matches: 4.